These T cell receptor beta chains were read from a single sample in a study of blood T cell repertoires in COVID-19. Some clones are missing from TCRdb's copy, which holds only in-frame ones; the method was immunoSEQ multiplex PCR. The sample lists roughly 380,000 clones; more than 70% were seen once. Sample: peripheral blood. The receptor source for this set is a woman aged 55 to 70 with COVID-19, enrolled during active disease. Each CDR3 is given with its conserved first and last residue. D genes are given only for firm matches. A row's size may be missing; if present it is once, few, many or a size class.

d_gene: NA; abundance: NA; v_gene: TRBV5-1; len: 13; j_gene: TRBJ1-1; CDR3nt: TGCGCCAGCAGCGCAACAGTATATACTGAAGCTTTCTTT; CDR3aa: CASSATVYTEAFF
d_gene: NA; abundance: NA; v_gene: TRBV4-2; len: 14; j_gene: TRBJ2-1; CDR3nt: TGTGCCAGCAGCCAGCTAGGAACGGACAGTGAGCAGTTCTTC; CDR3aa: CASSQLGTDSEQFF
d_gene: NA; abundance: once; v_gene: TRBV28; len: 15; j_gene: TRBJ1-5; CDR3nt: TGTGCCACTCAATCCGGGACACATAGCAATCAGCCCCAGCATTTT; CDR3aa: CATQSGTHSNQPQHF
d_gene: TRBD2; abundance: NA; v_gene: TRBV4-1; len: 16; j_gene: TRBJ2-1; CDR3nt: TGCGCCAGCAGTAGGTATAGCGGGGGCTCCTACAATGAGCAGTTCTTC; CDR3aa: CASSRYSGGSYNEQFF
d_gene: TRBD2; abundance: NA; v_gene: TRBV6-1; len: 16; j_gene: TRBJ2-7; CDR3nt: TGTGCCAGCAGTGAAACCTCTAGCGGGGGGGCGTACGAGCAGTACTTC; CDR3aa: CASSETSSGGAYEQYF
d_gene: NA; abundance: NA; v_gene: TRBV7-7; len: 15; j_gene: TRBJ2-2; CDR3nt: TGTGCTAGCAGACAGGGAGCGGGATACACCGGGGAGCTGTTTTTT; CDR3aa: CASRQGAGYTGELFF
d_gene: NA; abundance: NA; v_gene: TRBV19; len: 16; j_gene: TRBJ2-7; CDR3nt: TGTGCCAGTAGTATAGGCGCGCAGGTTTCCTTCTACGAGCAGTACTTC; CDR3aa: CASSIGAQVSFYEQYF
d_gene: TRBD1; abundance: NA; v_gene: TRBV28; len: 15; j_gene: TRBJ1-2; CDR3nt: TGTGCCAGCAGTGGTGGACAGGGGGTGGTATCGGGCTACACCTTC; CDR3aa: CASSGGQGVVSGYTF
d_gene: NA; abundance: NA; v_gene: TRBV11-1; len: 15; j_gene: TRBJ2-1; CDR3nt: TGTGCCAGCAGCTTCAACAGGGTTTTTGGGAGTGAGCAGTTCTTC; CDR3aa: CASSFNRVFGSEQFF
d_gene: TRBD2; abundance: NA; v_gene: TRBV11-2; len: 16; j_gene: TRBJ2-3; CDR3nt: TGTGCCAGCAGCTCCGAATCGACTAGCGGGGCGGATACGCAGTATTTT; CDR3aa: CASSSESTSGADTQYF
d_gene: NA; abundance: NA; v_gene: TRBV11-3; len: 13; j_gene: TRBJ2-3; CDR3nt: TGTGCCAGCAGCTTTTGGGGCGCAGATACGCAGTATTTT; CDR3aa: CASSFWGADTQYF
d_gene: NA; abundance: NA; v_gene: TRBV6-5; len: 16; j_gene: TRBJ1-6; CDR3nt: TGTGCCAGCAGTTACTCGCGGGGGAAGGGTAATTCACCCCTCCACTTT; CDR3aa: CASSYSRGKGNSPLHF
d_gene: TRBD1; abundance: once; v_gene: TRBV3-1/TRBV3-2; len: 17; j_gene: TRBJ1-3; CDR3nt: TGTGCCAGCAGCTATCAACCCCAGGGGGCCTCTGGAAACACCATATATTTT; CDR3aa: CASSYQPQGASGNTIYF
d_gene: TRBD2; abundance: once; v_gene: TRBV5-6; len: 16; j_gene: TRBJ2-1; CDR3nt: TGTGCCAGCAGCTTGCCGGGGGGGCCTTCCTACAATGAGCAGTTCTTC; CDR3aa: CASSLPGGPSYNEQFF
d_gene: NA; abundance: NA; v_gene: TRBV29-1; len: 13; j_gene: TRBJ1-1; CDR3nt: TGCAGCGTTGAAGAACAACTGAACACTGAAGCTTTCTTT; CDR3aa: CSVEEQLNTEAFF
d_gene: NA; abundance: NA; v_gene: TRBV15; len: 13; j_gene: TRBJ1-1; CDR3nt: TGTGCCACCAGCCGGGGCGGGAGTACTGAAGCTTTCTTT; CDR3aa: CATSRGGSTEAFF
d_gene: NA; abundance: NA; v_gene: TRBV10-1; len: 16; j_gene: TRBJ2-7; CDR3nt: TGCGCCAGCAGTTCCGGACAGCCCTTCAGAATCTACGAGCAGTACTTC; CDR3aa: CASSSGQPFRIYEQYF
d_gene: TRBD1; abundance: NA; v_gene: TRBV10-3; len: 16; j_gene: TRBJ1-3; CDR3nt: TGTGCCATCAGTGGGGGACAGGGGATCTCTGGAAACACCATATATTTT; CDR3aa: CAISGGQGISGNTIYF
d_gene: NA; abundance: NA; v_gene: TRBV24-1; len: 14; j_gene: TRBJ2-3; CDR3nt: TGTGCCACCAGTGACCCGGGAAGCGCAGATACGCAGTATTTT; CDR3aa: CATSDPGSADTQYF
d_gene: NA; abundance: NA; v_gene: TRBV5-1; len: 18; j_gene: TRBJ1-6; CDR3nt: TGCGCCAGCAGCTTGGGGCCCGGGGGAGGGTCTTCGAATTCACCCCTCCACTTT; CDR3aa: CASSLGPGGGSSNSPLHF
d_gene: NA; abundance: NA; v_gene: TRBV5-1; len: 15; j_gene: TRBJ1-3; CDR3nt: TGCGCCAGCAGCTTGGGACTCACCTCTGGAAACACCATATATTTT; CDR3aa: CASSLGLTSGNTIYF
d_gene: TRBD1; abundance: once; v_gene: TRBV7-3; len: 14; j_gene: TRBJ1-2; CDR3nt: TGTGCCAGCAGCGACGGACAGGGAGGCTATGGCTACACCTTC; CDR3aa: CASSDGQGGYGYTF
d_gene: TRBD2; abundance: NA; v_gene: TRBV7-6; len: 19; j_gene: TRBJ2-1; CDR3nt: TGTGCCAGCAGCTCCTCCGCCGGGGGGGTCTTTAAGGCCTACAATGAGCAGTTCTTC; CDR3aa: CASSSSAGGVFKAYNEQFF
d_gene: TRBD1; abundance: NA; v_gene: TRBV29-1; len: 13; j_gene: TRBJ1-2; CDR3nt: TGCAGCGGTTACAGGGGGTCCCCCTATGGCTACACCTTC; CDR3aa: CSGYRGSPYGYTF
d_gene: NA; abundance: NA; v_gene: TRBV6-1; len: 15; j_gene: TRBJ2-7; CDR3nt: TGTGCCAGCAGTGAAGAAGGGGGAACGTGGGACGAGCAGTACTTC; CDR3aa: CASSEEGGTWDEQYF
d_gene: NA; abundance: NA; v_gene: TRBV3-1/TRBV3-2; len: 17; j_gene: TRBJ1-3; CDR3nt: TGTGCCAGCAGCCAAGAGGCGGACAGCACCTCTGGAAACACCATATATTTT; CDR3aa: CASSQEADSTSGNTIYF
d_gene: TRBD2; abundance: NA; v_gene: TRBV5-1; len: 17; j_gene: TRBJ2-5; CDR3nt: TGCGCCAGCAGCTTGATGACTAGCGGGTCGAATGGGGAGACCCAGTACTTC; CDR3aa: CASSLMTSGSNGETQYF
d_gene: TRBD1; abundance: NA; v_gene: TRBV10-2; len: 18; j_gene: TRBJ1-2; CDR3nt: TGCGCCAGCAGTGAGGTCTACCCCAAAGACAGGGGTAACTATGGCTACACCTTC; CDR3aa: CASSEVYPKDRGNYGYTF
d_gene: TRBD2; abundance: NA; v_gene: TRBV4-2; len: 15; j_gene: TRBJ2-7; CDR3nt: TGTGCCAGCAGCCAGGGGACTAGCGGGGTGTACGAGCAGTACTTC; CDR3aa: CASSQGTSGVYEQYF
d_gene: TRBD1; abundance: NA; v_gene: TRBV5-1; len: 15; j_gene: TRBJ1-6; CDR3nt: TGCGCCAGCAGCCCCGACAGGGGGCGGAATTCACCCCTCCACTTT; CDR3aa: CASSPDRGRNSPLHF
d_gene: NA; abundance: NA; v_gene: TRBV27; len: 14; j_gene: TRBJ1-1; CDR3nt: TGTGCCAGCAGTTTTGGTGGGACTAACACTGAAGCTTTCTTT; CDR3aa: CASSFGGTNTEAFF
d_gene: NA; abundance: NA; v_gene: TRBV7-2; len: 13; j_gene: TRBJ1-1; CDR3nt: TGTGCCACGGGGGGAGCACGTTACACTGAAGCTTTCTTT; CDR3aa: CATGGARYTEAFF
d_gene: NA; abundance: NA; v_gene: TRBV5-1; len: 15; j_gene: TRBJ2-2; CDR3nt: TGCGCCAGCAGGAGGTGGACAGCGAACACCGGGGAGCTGTTTTTT; CDR3aa: CASRRWTANTGELFF
d_gene: NA; abundance: NA; v_gene: TRBV28; len: 16; j_gene: TRBJ1-3; CDR3nt: TGTGCCAGCAGTTTATTATCCTCCAGTGCTGGAAACACCATATATTTT; CDR3aa: CASSLLSSSAGNTIYF
d_gene: NA; abundance: NA; v_gene: TRBV21-1; len: 17; j_gene: TRBJ2-1; CDR3nt: TGTGCCAGCAGCCTGCGGAGGACAGGGGCCCCGGTAGATGAGCAGTTCTTC; CDR3aa: CASSLRRTGAPVDEQFF
d_gene: NA; abundance: NA; v_gene: TRBV18; len: 16; j_gene: TRBJ1-3; CDR3nt: TGTGCCAGCTCATTGCTCCCCTTGAGCTCTGGAAACACCATATATTTT; CDR3aa: CASSLLPLSSGNTIYF
d_gene: NA; abundance: NA; v_gene: TRBV9; len: 15; j_gene: TRBJ2-3; CDR3nt: TGTGCCAGCAGCAAAGACAGTCTTAGCACAGATACGCAGTATTTT; CDR3aa: CASSKDSLSTDTQYF
d_gene: NA; abundance: NA; v_gene: TRBV15; len: 17; j_gene: TRBJ1-6; CDR3nt: TGTGCCACCAGCAGAGAAGGACAGACCCTGACGTATTCACCCCTCCACTTT; CDR3aa: CATSREGQTLTYSPLHF
d_gene: TRBD1; abundance: once; v_gene: TRBV6-5; len: 13; j_gene: TRBJ1-6; CDR3nt: TGTGCCAGCTGCGGGACAGGGCATTCACCCCTCCACTTT; CDR3aa: CASCGTGHSPLHF